Listed below are T cell receptor beta chains from one sample, sequenced in a study of cytomegalovirus exposure and HLA in healthy donors. Sequenced by immunoSEQ multiplex PCR; TCRdb stores in-frame clones only, minus some. The sample records roughly 150,000 clones, around two thirds being singletons. Sample: PBMCs. Source of these receptors: a woman aged 55-75 years in good health and CMV-seropositive. Each CDR3 is given with its conserved first and last residue. A D gene is named only where the DNA matches it firmly. Clone size, where shown, is once, few, many, or a class for clones that have expanded.

CDR3 DNA	CDR3 protein	D gene	J gene	V gene	clone size
TGCGCCAGCAGCCGAACCGGGACTAGGGGCACCGGGGAGCTGTTTTTT	CASSRTGTRGTGELFF	TRBD2	TRBJ2-2	TRBV5-1	.
TGTGCCAGCAGACGTCGGACAGGGGTGGAGAATGAGCAGTTCTTC	CASRRRTGVENEQFF	TRBD1	TRBJ2-1	TRBV6-5	.
TGTGCCAGCAGTCAGGGGTACACTGAAGCTTTCTTT	CASSQGYTEAFF	.	TRBJ1-1	TRBV6-5	.
TGCAGCGTTGAGGCAGGGGGCGACGAGCAGTACTTC	CSVEAGGDEQYF	TRBD1	TRBJ2-7	TRBV29-1	few
TGTGCCAGCAGTGGGGACTGGAATCAGCCCCAGCATTTT	CASSGDWNQPQHF	.	TRBJ1-5	TRBV2	.
TGTGCCAGCAGCTCGGGACATATTAACTATGGCTACACCTTC	CASSSGHINYGYTF	.	TRBJ1-2	TRBV7-9	.
TGTGCCAGCAGTTTAGAACAGGGATTTAGCACTGAAGCTTTCTTT	CASSLEQGFSTEAFF	.	TRBJ1-1	TRBV28	.
TGCGCCAGCAGCCCGCCTAGCGGCTACACAGATACGCAGTATTTT	CASSPPSGYTDTQYF	TRBD2	TRBJ2-3	TRBV5-1	.
TGCGCCAGCAGGTCGGGACTAGCGGGAGGGCTTAGTGAGCAGTTCTTC	CASRSGLAGGLSEQFF	TRBD2	TRBJ2-1	TRBV5-1	once
TGCGCCAGCAGCTCTCTAGCGGAATCCTACAATGAGCAGTTCTTC	CASSSLAESYNEQFF	TRBD2	TRBJ2-1	TRBV5-1	.
TGTGCCAGCAGTTACCGGACAGGCTTTTATGGCTACACCTTC	CASSYRTGFYGYTF	TRBD1	TRBJ1-2	TRBV6-5	.
TGTGCCAGCAGCCCGACAGGGTTCGGGGCCAACGTCCTGACTTTC	CASSPTGFGANVLTF	TRBD1	TRBJ2-6	TRBV7-3	.
TGTGCCAGCAGCTTAAGCTTGGCTAGCGGTTCCTACAATGAGCAGTTCTTC	CASSLSLASGSYNEQFF	TRBD2	TRBJ2-1	TRBV7-3	.
TGCGCCAGCAGCCCCCGTGGGTCCGCAGGGGTTCAAGAGACCCAGTACTTC	CASSPRGSAGVQETQYF	.	TRBJ2-5	TRBV4-1	.
TGTGCCAGCAGCCCGGGGGGTAGCCCGACGGGAGAGCAGTTCTTC	CASSPGGSPTGEQFF	TRBD2	TRBJ2-1	TRBV5-4	once
TGTGCCAGTAGTCAAGGGGGGGGGCAATGGAATGAGCAGTTCTTC	CASSQGGGQWNEQFF	.	TRBJ2-1	TRBV19	few
TGTGCCAGCAGTTTGCCCGGGACAGGGAACTACGAGCAGTACTTC	CASSLPGTGNYEQYF	TRBD1	TRBJ2-7	TRBV28	.
TGTGCCAGTAGTATCCGGGAGCTTGCGAACACTGAAGCTTTCTTT	CASSIRELANTEAFF	.	TRBJ1-1	TRBV19	few
TGTGCCAGCAGGTTATCACAGTTCACCTACGAGCAGTACTTC	CASRLSQFTYEQYF	.	TRBJ2-7	TRBV6-5	.
TGTGCCATCAGTGTCGGAGATGAGCAGTTCTTC	CAISVGDEQFF	.	TRBJ2-1	TRBV10-3	.
TGTGCCAGCTCACCAGGGACGGGAGGGGAGCAGTACTTC	CASSPGTGGEQYF	TRBD2	TRBJ2-7	TRBV18	.
TGTGCCAGCACCCCTTCTAGCGGGAGGGCCGCGGAGACCCAGTACTTC	CASTPSSGRAAETQYF	TRBD2	TRBJ2-5	TRBV9	.
TGTGCCAGCAGTACTTTTCAAGGGGTAGGGGAGACCCAGTACTTC	CASSTFQGVGETQYF	.	TRBJ2-5	TRBV2	.
TGTGCCAGCAGTTATCTGCAGGGTGCCCCTTATGGCTACACCTTC	CASSYLQGAPYGYTF	.	TRBJ1-2	TRBV6-6	once
TGTGCCAGCAGTTCCCGGGACAGATCCTACGAGCAGTACTTC	CASSSRDRSYEQYF	TRBD1	TRBJ2-7	TRBV28	.
TGCGCCAGCAGCCAGACGGGACAGACGAACACTGAAGCTTTCTTT	CASSQTGQTNTEAFF	TRBD1	TRBJ1-1	TRBV5-1	.
TGTGCCAGCAGGAGGAGGACAGGGGGGAAGACAGATACGCAGTATTTT	CASRRRTGGKTDTQYF	TRBD1	TRBJ2-3	TRBV2	once
TGTGCCAGTACTGACAGGAATAGGAATGAAAAACTGTTTTTT	CASTDRNRNEKLFF	.	TRBJ1-4	TRBV19	.
TGTGCCTGGAGTTGGGGGGACTACATGAACACTGAAGCTTTCTTT	CAWSWGDYMNTEAFF	.	TRBJ1-1	TRBV30	few
TGTGCCAGCAGCTTGACTAGCGCCTCCTACAATGAGCAGTTCTTC	CASSLTSASYNEQFF	TRBD2	TRBJ2-1	TRBV7-3	.
TGTGCCAGCAGTTTAAGCGGGACTAACGAGCAGTACTTC	CASSLSGTNEQYF	TRBD2	TRBJ2-7	TRBV28	.
TGCGCCAGCAGCTTGGAAAGGGACAGAAACATGAACACTGAAGCTTTCTTT	CASSLERDRNMNTEAFF	TRBD1	TRBJ1-1	TRBV5-1	.
TGCGCCAGCAGCCACCGGACTAGCGGGGATGGCGGGGAGCTGTTTTTT	CASSHRTSGDGGELFF	TRBD2	TRBJ2-2	TRBV5-1	.
TGTGCCTGGAAAGGTAATAGCGGGAACAGTGAGCAGTTCTTC	CAWKGNSGNSEQFF	TRBD2	TRBJ2-1	TRBV30	.
TGTGCCACGGGACAGGCTAATGAAAAACTGTTTTTT	CATGQANEKLFF	TRBD1	TRBJ1-4	TRBV10-3	.
TGCGCCAGCAGAGGTTCCAGGACTAGCGGACCTCTTAGCACAGATACGCAGTATTTT	CASRGSRTSGPLSTDTQYF	TRBD2	TRBJ2-3	TRBV5-1	.
TGTGCCAGCTCACCACAGGGGGCGGATACGCAGTATTTT	CASSPQGADTQYF	TRBD1	TRBJ2-3	TRBV18	.
TGTGCCATCACCCCAGGGGGCCCACCGACCTCTGGAAACACCATATATTTT	CAITPGGPPTSGNTIYF	TRBD1	TRBJ1-3	TRBV10-3	few
TGTGCCAGCCGGCGATTCCGGGACACCTCCTACGAGCAGTACTTC	CASRRFRDTSYEQYF	.	TRBJ2-7	TRBV6-5	once
TGTGCCAGCAGTACCCCAGGGGGTGGCACTGAAGCTTTCTTT	CASSTPGGGTEAFF	TRBD1	TRBJ1-1	TRBV27	few
TGTGCCAGCAGTTTCCCAGGGAGAAACACCATATATTTT	CASSFPGRNTIYF	.	TRBJ1-3	TRBV28	.
TGTGCCAGCGGGGGGGACAGCAATCAGCCCCAGCATTTT	CASGGDSNQPQHF	.	TRBJ1-5	TRBV2	.
TGTGCCATCAGCAAAACGATAGCGGGAGGCTACAATGAGCAGTTCTTC	CAISKTIAGGYNEQFF	TRBD2	TRBJ2-1	TRBV10-3	.
TGTGCCAGCAGTTTACCCGGGGGGACGGGGTATGAGCAGTTCTTC	CASSLPGGTGYEQFF	TRBD2	TRBJ2-1	TRBV28	.
TGTGCCAGCAGCCCTCAGGTGAACACCGGGGAGCTGTTTTTT	CASSPQVNTGELFF	.	TRBJ2-2	TRBV6-1	.
TGTGCCAGCTCGCCAACAGGGGTCGGGGCCAACGTCCTGACTTTC	CASSPTGVGANVLTF	TRBD1	TRBJ2-6	TRBV18	few
TGTGCCAGCAGTGAGGGGCGCACTGAAGCTTTCTTT	CASSEGRTEAFF	.	TRBJ1-1	TRBV6-1	few
TGTGCCAGCTCACCACGGAAGGGAGACGTTTACGAGCAGTACTTC	CASSPRKGDVYEQYF	.	TRBJ2-7	TRBV18	.
TGCGCCAGCAGCCCCGGGACAGGGCTCAATCGTATGAACACTGAAGCTTTCTTT	CASSPGTGLNRMNTEAFF	TRBD1	TRBJ1-1	TRBV5-1	.
TGTGCCAGCTCGGGGTCTTTATTTCGTGGCTACACCTTC	CASSGSLFRGYTF	.	TRBJ1-2	TRBV28	few
TGTGCCAGCAGCCCGGGGGGGACAGCCGAAAAACTGTTTTTT	CASSPGGTAEKLFF	TRBD1	TRBJ1-4	TRBV28	.
TGTGCCTGGAGGCGACAGGATAACAATGAGCAGTTCTTC	CAWRRQDNNEQFF	.	TRBJ2-1	TRBV30	.
TGTGCCAGCAGCCAAGGGGAGGGCGGACTATATGGCTACACCTTC	CASSQGEGGLYGYTF	.	TRBJ1-2	TRBV4-2	once
TGTGCCAGCAGTCGGACAGGGGTAATATCTGAAGCTTTCTTT	CASSRTGVISEAFF	TRBD1	TRBJ1-1	TRBV27	.
TGTGCCTGGAGAGCAGGGACTAGCGGGAGGTACTACGAGCAGTACTTC	CAWRAGTSGRYYEQYF	TRBD2	TRBJ2-7	TRBV30	.
TGTGCCAGCAGAAACAGGGATTCGAATGAAAAACTGTTTTTT	CASRNRDSNEKLFF	.	TRBJ1-4	TRBV6-4	.
TGTGCCAGCAGCCGGGGCAGTAACTATGGCTACACCTTC	CASSRGSNYGYTF	.	TRBJ1-2	TRBV14	few
TGTGCCAGCAGTGTAGCGGGAGGGCCGGGTCGGGATGAGCAGTTCTTC	CASSVAGGPGRDEQFF	TRBD2	TRBJ2-1	TRBV6-4	.
TGTGCCAGCAGTTTATTAACGGGAAACACTGAAGCTTTCTTT	CASSLLTGNTEAFF	.	TRBJ1-1	TRBV28	.
TGTGCCAGCAGCTTGCCAAACGGGTATGGCTACACCTTC	CASSLPNGYGYTF	.	TRBJ1-2	TRBV7-9	.